Each of the 30 T cell receptor beta chains below was sequenced from the same sample in a study of T cell clusters in autoimmune cytopenias. Multiplex touch-down PCR amplified TRB using TRB-A and TRB-B pools in one tube. From the multiplex PCR reads, TCRdb lists one entry per CDR3 protein and no DNA. This repertoire includes some 3,000 distinct CDR3 sequences. About 37,500 genome equivalents of blood DNA were amplified for TRB. The sample consisted of peripheral blood. The receptors here all came from a human donor with an autoimmune cytopenia or autoimmune hepatitis (not recorded which).

This clonotype is medium-sized by frequency. The rearrangement links TRBV7-9 to TRBJ2-1. The germline CDR1 and CDR2 sequences are SEHNR and FQNEAQ (reference sequence). The CDR3 is 14 amino acids. CDR3 region: CASSLTAYYNEQFF.

This clonotype is classed as medium-sized by frequency. This chain connects TRBV10-3 to TRBJ1-4; TCRdb outputs TRBD1, but without DNA this stays unchecked. Germline CDR1 reads ENHRY; CDR2 reads SYGVKD. CDR3 length: 15 residues. The CDR3 loop is CAISQSTGLNEKLFF.

This clonotype ranks as medium-sized in terms of frequency. CDR3: CASSFPGLEEETQYF. J is TRBJ2-5 and V is TRBV5-4; there is no DNA to check the TCRdb D call of TRBD2. CDR3 size: 15 residues. CDR1 SGHNT and CDR2 YYREEE come from the germline V gene (reference sequence).

This clonotype is classed as medium-sized by frequency. This chain links TRBV20-1 with TRBJ2-1; TCRdb gives TRBD1 as the D gene, but with no DNA this cannot be confirmed. The CDR3 covers 15 residues. Germline V gene data show CDR1 as DFQATT and CDR2 as SNEGSKA (reference sequence). Here the CDR3 reads CSARLTRKGTVEQFF.

Frequency places this clonotype as medium-sized (0.01 to 0.1%). The V and J genes are TRBV20-1 and TRBJ2-1; the D gene TCRdb calls, TRBD1, cannot be checked with no DNA. Per germline, CDR1 DFQATT and CDR2 SNEGSKA (reference sequence). The CDR3 length is 16 residues. Here the CDR3 reads CSARALAGPAYNEQFF.

This clonotype ranks as medium-sized in terms of frequency. The CDR3 sequence: CASTQRASGFYEQYF. V and J are TRBV6-5 and TRBJ2-7; as DNA is missing, the TRBD2 call by TCRdb cannot be tested. Per germline, CDR1 MNHEY and CDR2 SVGAGI. The CDR3 runs to 15 residues.

V is TRBV5-8 and J is TRBJ2-2; absent DNA, TCRdb's TRBD2 call cannot be checked. The CDR3 contains 15 residues. Germline CDR1 SGHTS, CDR2 YDEGEE. The CDR3 is CASSLMAGSPGELFF. The whole variable domain, remainder taken from reference TRBV5-8 and TRBJ2-2, is EAGVTQSPTHLIKTRGQQATLRCSPISGHTSVYWYQQALGLGLQFLLWYDEGEERNRGNFPPRFSGRQFPNYSSELNVNALELEDSALYLCASSLMAGSPGELFFGEGSRLTVL.

Judged by frequency, this clonotype is medium-sized (0.01 to 0.1%). The V and J genes are TRBV10-3 and TRBJ2-5; TCRdb's D call of TRBD1 is untestable without DNA. The CDR3 is made up of 13 amino acids. The germline gives CDR1 ENHRY, CDR2 SYGVKD. The CDR3 here is CAISETGAETQYF.

By frequency, this clonotype registers medium-sized (0.01 to 0.1%). The chain uses TRBV27 and TRBJ2-5; there is no DNA to check the TCRdb D call of TRBD2. The CDR3 spans 14 residues. CDR1 and CDR2 from the germline V gene are MNHEY and SMNVEV (reference sequence). CDR3 sequence: CATSWTTGVETQYF.

Frequency places this clonotype as medium-sized. The V gene is TRBV19, the J gene TRBJ2-3; TCRdb indicates TRBD1, and absent DNA this call remains unverified. CDR1 and CDR2 from the germline V gene are LNHDA and SQIVND (reference sequence). This CDR3 is built from 13 residues. The CDR3 loop is CASRQGGADTQYF.

This clonotype counts as medium-sized (0.01 to 0.1%) by frequency. The V and J genes are TRBV6-1 and TRBJ2-1; TCRdb outputs TRBD1, but without DNA this stays unchecked. This CDR3 is built from 14 residues. Germline CDR1 and CDR2: MNHNS and SASEGT. The CDR3 region is CASSEGTAINEQFF.

Considering frequency, this clonotype is medium-sized. V usage is TRBV7-9 and J usage is TRBJ2-3; TCRdb proposes TRBD1, but this gene call is untestable without DNA. This CDR3 has 19 amino acids. Germline lookup yields CDR1 SEHNR and CDR2 FQNEAQ (reference sequence). The CDR3 region is CASSLGTTQGVGSTDTQYF.

Considering frequency, this clonotype is medium-sized (0.01 to 0.1%). The chain links TRBV6-5 to TRBJ1-4. CDR1 and CDR2 from the germline V gene are MNHEY and SVGAGI. The CDR3 sequence is 14 residues long. The chain's CDR3 is CASSKSGVDEKLFF.

The chain employs TRBV20-1 and TRBJ1-4. This CDR3 has 16 amino acids. The germline V gene encodes CDR1 DFQATT and CDR2 SNEGSKA (reference sequence). Here the CDR3 reads CSAKSAASAANEKLFF.

This clonotype is labeled medium-sized based on frequency. The CDR3 protein is CAISELTGARPGYTF. The chain joins TRBV10-3 to TRBJ1-2. Looked up from germline, CDR1 is ENHRY and CDR2 is SYGVKD. The CDR3 runs to 15 residues.

Frequency places this clonotype as medium-sized. The CDR3 loop is CSVSTGADQPQHF. The gene calls are TRBV29-1 and TRBJ1-5; the TCRdb D gene call, TRBD1, has no DNA to confirm it. The CDR3 is made up of 13 amino acids. The germline V gene has CDR1 SQVTM and CDR2 ANQGSEA.

The gene calls are TRBV10-1 and TRBJ2-2. This CDR3 is 13 amino acids long. The germline V gene encodes CDR1 WNHNN and CDR2 SYGVQD (reference sequence). CDR3 residues: CASSEGWAGELFF.

The chain couples TRBV21-1 to TRBJ1-2; TCRdb picks TRBD1, but there is no DNA to check that call. TRBV21-1 is flagged as a pseudogene. The CDR3 is 18 amino acids. The CDR3 reads CASSYWGGRGHANYGYTF.

The chain couples TRBV24-1 to TRBJ2-7; TCRdb's D call of TRBD2 is untestable without DNA. There are 13 residues in the CDR3. CDR1 and CDR2 (germline): KGHDR, SFDVKD. The CDR3 here is CATSDPGGSEQYF.

This clonotype is identified as medium-sized from frequency. The chain is built from TRBV6-5 and TRBJ1-1; TCRdb names TRBD1, which stays unverified in the absence of DNA. Germline CDR1 is MNHEY and CDR2 is SVGAGI. This CDR3 has 15 amino acids. Here the CDR3 reads CASGAAEPRNTEAFF.

This sequence joins TRBV29-1 and TRBJ2-5; TCRdb's assignment of TRBD2 cannot be checked, as there is no DNA. The germline gives CDR1 SQVTM, CDR2 ANQGSEA. The CDR3 covers 15 residues. CDR3 sequence reads: CSVARTSGRGEKQDF.

Measured by frequency, this clonotype is medium-sized (0.01 to 0.1%). The chain couples TRBV18 to TRBJ1-4. The CDR3 length is 14 residues. Germline-derived CDR1 and CDR2 are KGHSH and LQKENI. This CDR3 reads CASSPERSNEKLFF.

The rearrangement uses TRBV12-3 or TRBV12-4 and TRBJ1-1; the D call from TCRdb, TRBD1, cannot be confirmed without DNA. CDR3 length equals 14 residues. CDR3 protein: CASTNKGGYTEAFF.

This clonotype is called medium-sized based on its frequency. The genes are TRBV18 and TRBJ1-6; TCRdb's D call of TRBD1 is untestable without DNA. Germline CDR1 reads KGHSH; CDR2 reads LQKENI. CDR3 length: 15 residues. This CDR3 is CASSPGQGANSPLHF. Looking up the rest from reference TRBV18 and TRBJ1-6 gives the full variable domain: NAGVMQNPRHLVRRRGQEARLRCSPMKGHSHVYWYRQLPEEGLKFMVYLQKENIIDESGMPKERFSAEFPKEGPSILRIQQVVRGDSAAYFCASSPGQGANSPLHFGNGTRLTVT.

Considering frequency, this clonotype is medium-sized. The chain joins TRBV6-1 to TRBJ2-3; TCRdb names TRBD2, which stays unverified in the absence of DNA. CDR1 is MNHNS and CDR2 is SASEGT in the germline V gene. The CDR3 sequence is 17 residues long. The CDR3 loop reads CASRLNRLAVPTDTQYF.

The chain recombines TRBV7-2 with TRBJ2-7; the TCRdb call, TRBD1, lacks DNA for checking. Germline V CDR1 and CDR2: SGHTA, FQGNSA. CDR3 length: 14 amino acids. CDR3 sequence reads: CASSFPDRPYEQYF.

The rearrangement joins TRBV4-1 to TRBJ1-3; TCRdb's D call, TRBD1, is unchecked because there is no DNA. Germline V gene sequence: CDR1 MGHRA, CDR2 YSYEKL. CDR3 length: 18 amino acids. The CDR3 loop is CASSQDLRGPKAGNTIYF.

Considering frequency, this clonotype is medium-sized (0.01 to 0.1%). The chain's CDR3 is CAWSHWGTEAFF. The genes are TRBV30 and TRBJ1-1. This CDR3 comprises 12 residues. Germline CDR1 reads GTSNPN; CDR2 reads SVGIG (reference sequence).

Its frequency marks this clonotype as medium-sized. The chain carries TRBV6-5 and TRBJ1-2. The germline CDR1 and CDR2 sequences are MNHEY and SVGAGI. The CDR3 is made up of 14 amino acids. The chain's CDR3 is CASRAPRQGPLVTF.

The V call is TRBV11-3, the J call TRBJ2-7; as DNA is missing, the TRBD1 call by TCRdb cannot be tested. The CDR3 consists of 12 residues. CDR1 is SGHNT, CDR2 YENEEA, per germline. CDR3 protein: CASSFQGWEQYF.